A selection of T cell receptor beta chains follows, all from one sample in a study of blood T cells in healthy people across ages. Using its own MiXCR run on the 5' RACE reads, TCRdb lists one record per CDR3 protein. Of about 1.1 million distinct CDR3 sequences listed, roughly two fifths are singletons. What was sequenced was blood. The receptor source for this set is a man aged 18-30 years in good health. Both conserved end residues are part of each CDR3. D genes are given only for firm matches. Some rows mark clone size as missing; the rest say once, few, many or name a class of expanded clone.

clone size,D gene,J gene,V gene,CDR3 DNA,CDR3 protein
few,-,TRBJ1-1,TRBV5-5,TGTGCCAGCATCTCATCCGGGGTTGGGACTGAAGCTTTCTTT,CASISSGVGTEAFF
-,-,TRBJ1-5,TRBV28,TGTGCCAGCAGTTCCGCGGACACCAAAGGGCCCCAGCATTTT,CASSSADTKGPQHF
-,-,TRBJ1-5,TRBV20-1,TGCAGTGCTACCAAATTAAATAGCAATCAGCCCCAGCATTTT,CSATKLNSNQPQHF
few,-,TRBJ2-1,TRBV12-3/TRBV12-4,TGTGCCAGCAGTGCAGGGACTGTTGGCTATGAGCAGTTCTTC,CASSAGTVGYEQFF
few,TRBD2,TRBJ2-1,TRBV20-1,TGCAGTGCTAGCGGGGGGACCTACAATGAGCAGTTCTTC,CSASGGTYNEQFF
-,-,TRBJ2-7,TRBV20-1,TGCAGTGCTGGAGCACGATGGTACGAGCAGTACTTC,CSAGARWYEQYF
once,-,TRBJ2-1,TRBV29-1,TGCAGCGTTCAGGTGGCCTTCCACAATGAGCAGTTCTTC,CSVQVAFHNEQFF
-,-,TRBJ2-7,TRBV3-1,TGTGCCAGCAGCCAAGCACCAGAGACCTACGAGCAGTACTTC,CASSQAPETYEQYF
-,-,TRBJ2-3,TRBV7-2,TGTGCCAGCAGCTTAACAGGACAGAACACAGATACGCAGTATTTT,CASSLTGQNTDTQYF
once,TRBD2,TRBJ2-2,TRBV27,TGTGCCAGCAGTCCCTGGACTAGCGGGGGGAACACCGGGGAGCTGTTTTTT,CASSPWTSGGNTGELFF
-,-,TRBJ1-1,TRBV2,TGTGCCAGCAGTTTAGTACAGGCGGAAACTTTCTTT,CASSLVQAETFF
-,-,TRBJ1-5,TRBV18,TGTGCCAGCTCACCACTAAGTATGGAACAGCCCCAGCATTTT,CASSPLSMEQPQHF
-,-,TRBJ2-7,TRBV11-2,TGTGCCAGCAGACCTCCGGGACATAGCTCCTACGAGCAGTACTTC,CASRPPGHSSYEQYF
few,-,TRBJ1-2,TRBV3-1,TGTGCCAGCAGCCAAGACCAATCCAAAATAGGGCACTATGGCTACACCTTC,CASSQDQSKIGHYGYTF
-,-,TRBJ1-2,TRBV27,TGTGCCAGCAGTTCAAACCGTATCGTATCCTCTAACTATGGCTACACCTTC,CASSSNRIVSSNYGYTF
few,-,TRBJ1-2,TRBV6-6,TGTGCCAGCAGTTCCCCGACAGAACGCGTCTATGGCTACACCTTC,CASSSPTERVYGYTF
-,-,TRBJ1-1,TRBV6-6,TGTGCCGGAAGGACGGTACTGAACACTGAAGCTTTCTTT,CAGRTVLNTEAFF
once,-,TRBJ2-1,TRBV7-8,TGTGCCAGCCTCGTAGTCCGTGGCTCCTACAATGAGCAGTTCTTC,CASLVVRGSYNEQFF
few,TRBD2,TRBJ2-1,TRBV7-9,TGTGCCAGCAGCTTAGATATGCGGGGGGCCTCAAGCTCCTACAATGAGCAGTTCTTC,CASSLDMRGASSSYNEQFF
-,TRBD1,TRBJ1-2,TRBV2,TGTGCCAGCAGTCCTCAGGGGGCTGACTATGGCTACACCTTC,CASSPQGADYGYTF
few,TRBD1,TRBJ1-2,TRBV7-9,TGTGCCAGCAGCTTCACAGGGGGCGCTGACTATGGCTACACCTTC,CASSFTGGADYGYTF
-,-,TRBJ2-7,TRBV9,TGTGCCAGCAGCGTCCTGGCTGGCGGGCGCACCTACAATGAGCAGTACTTC,CASSVLAGGRTYNEQYF
few,TRBD1,TRBJ1-5,TRBV6-5,TGTGCCAGCAGTTACCTCCCGGGACAGGGGATCTCATGGCCCTCAGGCAATCAGCCCCAGCATTTT,CASSYLPGQGISWPSGNQPQHF
-,-,TRBJ1-2,TRBV20-1,TGCAGTGCTAGACAACACGAGTATGGCTACACCTTC,CSARQHEYGYTF
many,-,TRBJ2-1,TRBV12-3/TRBV12-4,TGTGCCAGCACCCCGGGGTTCTCCTACAATGAGCAGTTCTTC,CASTPGFSYNEQFF
few,-,TRBJ2-5,TRBV6-6,TGTGCCAGCAGTTACGATAATTCGGGGCTAGAGACCCAGTACTTC,CASSYDNSGLETQYF
few,-,TRBJ2-1,TRBV12-3/TRBV12-4,TGTGCCAGCAGTTTGTCCCATAGGCGGTATGAGCAGTTCTTC,CASSLSHRRYEQFF
-,-,TRBJ1-5,TRBV6-1,TGTGCCAGCAGTGACTTACGGCGGGGCAATCAGCCCCAGCATTTT,CASSDLRRGNQPQHF
-,TRBD1,TRBJ1-2,TRBV14,TGTGTCAGCAGTCAAGACAGGGGTGATGGCTACACCTTC,CVSSQDRGDGYTF
-,-,TRBJ2-5,TRBV10-3,TGTGCCATCAGTGGACAACTGAATGAGCAGTACTTC,CAISGQLNEQYF